The clone carrying this T cell receptor (beta chain) was observed a handful of times. The target antigen is unknown. The sample belongs to a study of response to subunit inactivated influenza vaccine. Whole-study findings and limits: Few new T cells, the authors suggested, are recruited by each seasonal influenza vaccination.

CDR1 and CDR2 (germline): SEHNR, FQNEAQ (reference sequence). The CDR3 spans 13 residues. The V segment lost 9 bases and the J segment 1 base; nucleotides outside the gene matches: 6. MiXCR was run by TCRdb on the RT-PCR reads, yielding one entry per CDR3 protein. Here the sample spans about 650,000 distinct CDR3 sequences, about a sixth being singletons. The sample was PBMCs from blood, taken less than 13 days after vaccination. This receptor was identified in a middle-aged man who received an inactivated influenza vaccine. The rearrangement links TRBV7-9 to TRBJ2-7; 7 bases map to TRBD1. In DNA, the CDR3 is TGTGCCAGTACCGGGACAGCGTCCTACGAGCAGTACTTC. This encodes CASTGTASYEQYF.